The clone carrying this T cell receptor beta chain was seen repeatedly, ten times or more. The data are from a study of spatial heterogeneity in lung cancer. Study-level information: PBMC samples from follow-up, when available, were sequenced at a median of approximately 24 months post-resection. Within raw reads, each unique TCR and UMI combination appeared on average more than ten times.

Each TCR cDNA molecule bore a unique molecular identifier. TCRdb itself ran the 5' RACE reads through MiXCR, one entry per CDR3 protein. The sample carries about 52,000 distinct CDR3 sequences, about 7.4% recorded once. V gave up 6 bases and J gave up 6 bases; unmatched junction bases: 4. The CDR3 is 13 amino acids. Time point here: blood at routine non-recurrence follow-up after resection. Whole RNA from tumor, nontumor lung or frozen PBMC was sequenced unsorted. The sample consisted of PBMCs, taken at follow-up. This receptor was identified in a female donor with early-stage non-small cell lung cancer. This sequence joins TRBV12-3 or TRBV12-4 and TRBJ2-7, with 11 positions matching TRBD1. CDR3 sequence (DNA): TGTGCCAGCAGCGGACAGGGGGCGGTCGAGCAGTACTTC. Its protein is CASSGQGAVEQYF.